This T cell receptor beta chain originates from a study of Graves' ophthalmopathy and Graves' hyperthyroidism. V lost 5 bases to trimming and J lost 3 bases, with 4 bases between them. The CDR3 loop spans 12 amino acids. Using RNA transcripts, the TCR beta CDR3 regions were amplified. RT-PCR was first run with HTBI primers, then multiplex PCR in a second round. TCRdb called the multiplex PCR reads again in MiXCR, with one record for every CDR3 protein. The data contain approximately 160,000 distinct CDR3 sequences, roughly two fifths of them seen just once; the ten biggest clones take up about 9.5%. Sequences were obtained from peripheral blood. This receptor was identified in a man aged 25-45 years with Graves' ophthalmopathy. The rearrangement links TRBV12-3 or TRBV12-4 to TRBJ2-2; no definite D call. The CDR3 loop is CASSRDTGELFF. The CDR3 DNA is TGTGCCAGCAGTCGTGACACCGGGGAGCTGTTTTTT.